Each of the 3 T cell receptor beta chains below was sequenced from the same sample in a study of memory CD4+ T cells and cytomegalovirus serostatus. Single viable CD3+CD4+CD8-CD45RO+ cells were sorted as the memory CD4+ T cells. Data came from immunoSEQ multiplex PCR; TCRdb stores just in-frame clones and leaves some out. The table lists about 46,000 clones, roughly 73% of them singletons. Sequenced input: memory CD4+ T cells from blood. Source of these receptors: an adult in good health and CMV-seronegative.

This sequence joins TRBV7-2 and TRBJ2-7, with a tentative D call TRBD1 (6 bases). With 3 bases removed from V and 1 base from J, the gap between germline ends came to 16 bases. Germline CDR1 is SGHTA and CDR2 is FQGNSA. CDR3 length: 16 amino acids. The CDR3: CASSFGQPLSSYEQYF. As DNA, the CDR3 is TGTGCCAGCAGCTTCGGACAGCCACTAAGTTCCTACGAGCAGTACTTC.

J is TRBJ2-2 and V is TRBV9, with 8 bases lining up with TRBD1. J lost 2 bases, V lost 3 bases, and 3 bases had no gene match. CDR3 size: 15 residues. Germline CDR1 SGDLS, CDR2 YYNGEE. DNA of the CDR3: TGTGCCAGCAGCGCGACAGGGGTAAACACCGGGGAGCTGTTTTTT. It encodes CASSATGVNTGELFF.

The rearrangement links TRBV7-8 to TRBJ2-5; D gene unclear. Germline CDR1 is SGHVS and CDR2 is FQNEAQ. CDR3 length: 15 amino acids. V was clipped by 3 bases and J by 3 bases, with 14 bases between them. The CDR3 nucleotides read TGTGCCAGCAGCTTCTCCAGGTGGTCAGAAGAGACCCAGTACTTC. This translates into CASSFSRWSEETQYF.